Below, 11 T cell receptor beta chains from the same sample are listed, as sequenced in a study of cytomegalovirus exposure and HLA in healthy donors. In the PCR, 60 Vbeta and 13 Jbeta primers were used. The assay was immunoSEQ multiplex PCR, and TCRdb's table has in-frame clones only and misses some. The sample has some 40,000 clones; the top ten hold about 6.4%. The sequencing sample was made of PBMCs. The source of these receptors is a human donor in good health.

The chain uses TRBV19 and TRBJ2-3; TRBD2 aligns across 9 bases. The germline V gene has CDR1 LNHDA and CDR2 SQIVND (reference sequence). J was trimmed by 2 bases and V by 6 bases; bases with no gene match: 3. The CDR3 contains 14 residues. The CDR3 bases are TGTGCCAGTAGAAGCGGGGGGCCCACAGATACGCAGTATTTT. Residues: CASRSGGPTDTQYF.

This chain connects TRBV9 to TRBJ1-1; D remains ambiguous. Germline CDR1 reads SGDLS; CDR2 reads YYNGEE. The CDR3 sequence is 12 residues long. The V end lost 1 base, the J end lost 5 bases, and 6 bases lay between the germline ends. CDR3 sequence: CASSVSGTEAFF. CDR3 DNA: TGTGCCAGCAGCGTATCGGGGACTGAAGCTTTCTTT.

The gene calls are TRBV9 and TRBJ1-2; D is perhaps TRBD1 (5 bases). The CDR3 has 19 amino acids. V was shortened by 0 bases and J by 2 bases, with 23 bases between the two germline ends. The germline gives CDR1 SGDLS, CDR2 YYNGEE. In DNA, the CDR3 is TGTGCCAGCAGCGTAGCTCGAGGCGTTAGGCAGGGTGGAAACTATGGCTACACCTTC. Residues: CASSVARGVRQGGNYGYTF.

The chain carries TRBV9 and TRBJ1-2; maybe TRBD1 (5 bases). Germline-derived CDR1 and CDR2 are SGDLS and YYNGEE. This CDR3 is 15 amino acids long. Trimming left V 0 bases short and J 3 bases short, with 12 bases between. This CDR3 is CASSVDSGGDYGYTF. The CDR3 DNA follows: TGTGCCAGCAGCGTAGATTCGGGAGGGGACTATGGCTACACCTTC.

The V gene is TRBV7-3, the J gene TRBJ2-1, with 10 bases fitting TRBD2. The CDR3 is 15 amino acids. Trimming removed 2 bases from V and 4 bases from J; junction bases left unmatched: 2. Germline lookup yields CDR1 SGHTA and CDR2 FQGTGA. The CDR3: CASSLLAGEYNEQFF. DNA for the CDR3: TGTGCCAGCAGCTTACTAGCGGGGGAGTACAATGAGCAGTTCTTC.

V usage is TRBV18 and J usage is TRBJ1-1; TRBD1 might be the D (6 bases). The V gene's germline CDR1 is KGHSH and CDR2 LQKENI. V was cut by 6 bases and J by 1 base, with 18 bases left in between. The CDR3 extends over 16 amino acids. As DNA, the CDR3 is TGTGCCAGCTCGTTCCTCCCGGGACATTCGAACACTGAAGCTTTCTTT. This gives the protein CASSFLPGHSNTEAFF.

V usage is TRBV28 and J usage is TRBJ1-2, with a possible D match to TRBD1 (5 bases). The CDR3 covers 15 residues. CDR1 MDHEN and CDR2 SYDVKM come from the germline V gene. Trimming removed 4 bases at V and 1 base at J, with 13 bases between. The CDR3 DNA follows: TGTGCCAGCAGTTCGGGGGGAACCATTAACTATGGCTACACCTTC. Translating gives CASSSGGTINYGYTF.

The chain links TRBV28 to TRBJ1-2; TRBD1 is a possible D gene (5 bases). Germline CDR1 reads MDHEN; CDR2 reads SYDVKM. V dropped 8 bases and J dropped 8 bases, with 24 bases sitting between them. The CDR3 length is 15 residues. The CDR3 coding sequence is TGTGCCAGCCATAAACCCCCCAAGGGGAGGGAGGGCTACACCTTC. Translating gives CASHKPPKGREGYTF.

The chain employs TRBV6-6 and TRBJ2-7; tentative D call: TRBD1 (5 bases). CDR1 is MNHNY, CDR2 SVGAGI, per germline (reference sequence). V was clipped by 4 bases and J by 5 bases, with 18 bases between them. CDR3 length equals 15 residues. The CDR3 DNA reads TGTGCCAGCAGTTCGCCCCAGGGCTCGGGCAACGAGCAGTACTTC. Encoded protein: CASSSPQGSGNEQYF.

CDR3 amino acids: CASSKETGGNYGYTF. In nucleotides, the CDR3 is TGTGCCAGCAGTAAGGAGACAGGGGGAAACTATGGCTACACCTTC. This rearrangement joins TRBV2 to TRBJ1-2; 9 bases agree with TRBD1. Per germline, CDR1 SNHLY and CDR2 FYNNEI. V lost 5 bases to trimming and J lost 2 bases; unmatched junction nucleotides: 6. The CDR3 length is 15 residues.

The chain links TRBV18 to TRBJ2-5; tentatively, D is TRBD2 (5 bases). The germline V gene has CDR1 KGHSH and CDR2 LQKENI. The length of the CDR3 is 12 residues. Trimming left V 11 bases short and J 5 bases short, with 15 bases between. The CDR3 reads CAGRGFGETQYF. The CDR3, as DNA: TGTGCCGGTAGAGGGTTCGGCGAGACCCAGTACTTC.